This TCR beta chain is from a study of OX40 agonist ivuxolimab in advanced cancers. Using immunoSEQ multiplex PCR, the repertoire was profiled, and TCRdb retains in-frame clones only, with some absent. The sample includes tens of thousands of clones, around 85% of them seen just once. V dropped 2 bases and J dropped 5; count of bases not matched to a gene: 10. The CDR3 contains 15 residues. Looked up from germline, CDR1 is SGHDT and CDR2 is YYEEEE. This sequence originates from an adult with an advanced solid tumor such as melanoma, head and neck, liver or kidney cancer. The rearrangement joins TRBV5-6 to TRBJ2-7, with TRBD1 identical over 7 bases. The sample here was CD4+ or CD8+ T cells sorted from blood, taken in a trial of the OX40 agonist ivuxolimab. The CDR3 protein is CASSFRDSLSHEQYV. The CDR3 nucleotides read TGTGCCAGCAGCTTCCGGGACAGCCTTTCCCACGAGCAGTACGTC.